This TCR beta chain was documented in a study of beta chain features in type 1 diabetes. About this clone itself: Its antigen is unknown.

Reverse transcribing all isolated RNA meant expressed TCRB transcripts were sequenced. The repertoire was sequenced with immunoSEQ multiplex PCR; TCRdb's copy has only in-frame clones and lacks some. The data contain 860,000 or so clones, under 20% of them seen just once; the ten biggest clones take up 0.023%. Study-wide results and limits: Type 1 diabetes patients had moderately but significantly shorter TCRB CDR3s in all four CD4+ subsets.

Germline V lookup: CDR1 LNHNV, CDR2 YYDKDF (reference sequence). The CDR3 runs to 15 residues. The V gene lost 3 bases and the J gene lost 0 bases, with 9 bases spanning the gap. The chain employs TRBV15 and TRBJ1-5; D remains ambiguous. This receptor was identified in a woman aged 18-29 years in good health. Specimen: naive CD4+ T cells from blood. The CDR3 sequence: CATSRENYSNQPQHF. CDR3 in DNA: TGTGCCACCAGCAGGGAGAATTATAGCAATCAGCCCCAGCATTTT. The full variable domain, rest sourced from reference TRBV15 and TRBJ1-5, is DAMVIQNPRYQVTQFGKPVTLSCSQTLNHNVMYWYQQKSSQAPKLLFHYYDKDFNNEADTPDNFQSRRPNTSFCFLDIRSPGLGDTAMYLCATSRENYSNQPQHFGDGTRLSIL.